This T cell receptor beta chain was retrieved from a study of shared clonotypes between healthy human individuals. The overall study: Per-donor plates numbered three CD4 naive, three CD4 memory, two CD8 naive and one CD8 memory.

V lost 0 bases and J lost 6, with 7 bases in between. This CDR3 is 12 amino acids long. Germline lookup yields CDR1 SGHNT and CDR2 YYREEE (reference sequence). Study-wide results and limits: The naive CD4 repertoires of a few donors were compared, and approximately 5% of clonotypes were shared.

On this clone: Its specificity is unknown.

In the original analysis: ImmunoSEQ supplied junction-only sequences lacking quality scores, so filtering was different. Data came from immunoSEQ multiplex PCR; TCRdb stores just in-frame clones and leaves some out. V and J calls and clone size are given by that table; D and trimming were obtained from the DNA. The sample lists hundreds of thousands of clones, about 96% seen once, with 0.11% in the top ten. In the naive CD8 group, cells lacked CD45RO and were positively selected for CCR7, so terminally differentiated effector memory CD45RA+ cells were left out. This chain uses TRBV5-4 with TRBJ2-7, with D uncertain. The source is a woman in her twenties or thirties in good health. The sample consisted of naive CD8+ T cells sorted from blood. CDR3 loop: CASSLDGFEQYF. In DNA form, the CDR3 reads TGTGCCAGCAGCTTGGACGGGTTCGAGCAGTACTTC.